Listed below are T cell receptor beta chains from one sample, sequenced in a study of lymphopenia after photon versus proton radiotherapy. Profiling relied on immunoSEQ multiplex PCR, and the TCRdb table lists in-frame clones only, not all of them. The data contain some 33,000 clones, 85% to 90% of them singletons. This material consisted of peripheral blood, taken from a patient treated with photon-based radiotherapy. The receptors derive from a woman aged 50 to 65 with pancreatic cancer. Each CDR3 is given with its conserved first and last residue. The D gene is left open where the match is weak. Rows may omit the clone size; those that give it use once, few, many or a size class.

TRBJ1-1	once	TRBV23-1	TRBD1	CASSRDRGCALLDTEAFF	TGCGCCAGCAGTCGGGACAGGGGTTGTGCTCTTCTGGACACTGAAGCTTTCTTT
TRBJ1-4	-	TRBV28	-	CASSFLRDSEKLFF	TGTGCCAGCAGTTTTTTGCGGGATAGCGAAAAACTGTTTTTT
TRBJ2-7	-	TRBV4-1	TRBD1	CASSQSTGGWYEQYF	TGCGCCAGCAGCCAGTCGACAGGGGGATGGTACGAGCAGTACTTC
TRBJ2-1	-	TRBV18	TRBD1	CASSLRGQGGLHDEQFF	TGTGCCAGCTCACTGAGGGGACAGGGCGGGTTACACGATGAGCAGTTCTTC
TRBJ2-2	-	TRBV7-7	-	CASSLISAGELFF	TGTGCCAGCAGCCTAATAAGTGCCGGGGAGCTGTTTTTT
TRBJ1-2	few	TRBV27	-	CASSSPGLGYGYTF	TGTGCCAGCAGTTCCCCGGGTCTGGGTTATGGCTACACCTTC
TRBJ2-6	-	TRBV19	-	CASSSRALDSGANVLTF	TGTGCCAGTAGCTCCAGGGCCCTCGACTCTGGGGCCAACGTCCTGACTTTC
TRBJ1-1	-	TRBV6-1	TRBD1	CASSARTGRGIAFF	TGTGCCAGCAGTGCAAGGACAGGGCGGGGGATCGCTTTCTTT
TRBJ1-3	-	TRBV4-1	TRBD1	CASSQAPYRGPNTIYF	TGCGCCAGCAGCCAAGCCCCGTACAGGGGGCCGAACACCATATATTTT
TRBJ1-2	-	TRBV27	-	CASRPDQSPGYTF	TGTGCCAGCAGACCCGATCAGTCACCTGGCTACACCTTC
TRBJ2-5	-	TRBV4-1	-	CASSQTGTVETQYF	TGCGCCAGCAGCCAGACCGGGACGGTGGAGACCCAGTACTTC
TRBJ2-1	-	TRBV6-5	TRBD2	CASKKGVAGGSEQFF	TGTGCCAGCAAAAAAGGGGTAGCGGGAGGGAGTGAGCAGTTCTTC
TRBJ2-1	-	TRBV9	-	CASSVSATSSYNEQFF	TGTGCCAGCAGCGTTTCAGCGACAAGCTCCTACAATGAGCAGTTCTTC
TRBJ2-1	-	TRBV19	TRBD1	CASSTSGGWDEQFF	TGTGCCAGTAGTACGTCAGGGGGCTGGGATGAGCAGTTCTTC
TRBJ2-1	-	TRBV29-1	-	CRVNAPGDYNEQFF	TGCAGAGTAAATGCTCCGGGAGACTACAATGAGCAGTTCTTC
TRBJ2-1	-	TRBV5-5	TRBD2	CASSLVTSGGLSYNEQFF	TGTGCCAGCAGCTTGGTAACTAGCGGGGGACTGTCCTACAATGAGCAGTTCTTC
TRBJ2-1	-	TRBV10-3	-	CAISDGQIYNEQFF	TGTGCCATCAGTGACGGACAGATCTACAATGAGCAGTTCTTC
TRBJ1-1	few	TRBV13	-	CASRLSTGNTEAFF	TGTGCCAGCAGACTTTCGACAGGGAACACTGAAGCTTTCTTT
TRBJ2-3	-	TRBV9	-	CASSLGGGMEGNTDTQYF	TGTGCCAGCAGCCTAGGGGGCGGGATGGAGGGGAACACAGATACGCAGTATTTT
TRBJ2-5	-	TRBV6-5	-	CAIRAPGLQETQYF	TGTGCCATTCGGGCCCCGGGACTCCAAGAGACCCAGTACTTC
TRBJ2-5	-	TRBV4-2	TRBD1	CASSQSGQGSLETQYF	TGTGCCAGCAGCCAATCCGGACAGGGCAGCCTGGAGACCCAGTACTTC
TRBJ1-6	-	TRBV6-5	-	CASSSRRYNSPLHF	TGTGCCAGCAGTTCCCGGAGGTATAATTCACCCCTCCACTTT
TRBJ2-3	-	TRBV7-8	TRBD2	CASSFGAGGITSTDTQYF	TGTGCCAGCAGCTTCGGAGCGGGAGGCATCACTAGCACAGATACGCAGTATTTT
TRBJ1-6	-	TRBV7-9	-	CASSLGNDNSPLHF	TGTGCCAGCAGCTTAGGCAATGATAATTCACCCCTCCACTTT
TRBJ2-7	-	TRBV30	-	CAWERGSSYEQYF	TGTGCCTGGGAGCGCGGTAGCTCCTACGAGCAGTACTTC
TRBJ1-2	-	TRBV5-1	TRBD1	CASSLASGGLDYGYTF	TGCGCCAGCAGCTTGGCCTCAGGGGGCCTGGACTATGGCTACACCTTC
TRBJ1-2	-	TRBV27	-	CASSPTPDRDGYTF	TGTGCCAGCAGTCCAACCCCGGACAGAGATGGCTACACCTTC
TRBJ2-7	-	TRBV2	TRBD1	CASTRDRGREDEQYF	TGTGCCAGCACCCGGGACAGGGGGCGAGAGGACGAGCAGTACTTC
TRBJ2-5	-	TRBV4-1	-	CASSQLGREPLGQETQYF	TGCGCCAGCAGCCAACTGGGCAGGGAGCCCTTGGGGCAAGAGACCCAGTACTTC
TRBJ1-2	-	TRBV12-5	-	CASVQGKTYGYTF	TGTGCTAGTGTGCAGGGAAAGACCTATGGCTACACCTTC
TRBJ2-1	-	TRBV6-5	TRBD2	CASSRREASYNEQFF	TGTGCCAGCAGCCGGCGGGAGGCCTCCTACAATGAGCAGTTCTTC
TRBJ1-2	-	TRBV15	-	CATSRGDGNYGYTF	TGTGCCACCAGCAGAGGGGACGGTAACTATGGCTACACCTTC
TRBJ1-1	-	TRBV2	-	CASSEARQGLEAFF	TGTGCCAGCAGTGAAGCGCGTCAGGGGCTTGAAGCTTTCTTT
TRBJ2-2	-	TRBV19	-	CASSVARDTGELFF	TGTGCCAGTTCCGTGGCCAGAGACACCGGGGAGCTGTTTTTT
TRBJ1-1	-	TRBV29-1	-	CSASRPLNTEAFF	TGCAGCGCCTCCCGACCCTTGAACACTGAAGCTTTCTTT
TRBJ2-7	-	TRBV19	-	CASSRKGHEQYF	TGTGCCAGTAGTAGGAAGGGGCACGAGCAGTACTTC
TRBJ2-7	once	TRBV18	-	CASSPRQGLYEQYF	TGTGCCAGCTCACCCCGACAGGGACTCTACGAGCAGTACTTC
TRBJ2-3	-	TRBV9	TRBD2	CASSVEVGLAGRTDTQYF	TGTGCCAGCAGCGTAGAGGTGGGACTAGCGGGTCGCACAGATACGCAGTATTTT
TRBJ2-7	-	TRBV5-1	TRBD2	CASSQTSGLLAEQYF	TGCGCCAGCAGCCAAACTAGCGGCCTCCTCGCCGAGCAGTACTTC
TRBJ2-4	-	TRBV14	-	CASSQGTYLAKNIQYF	TGTGCCAGCAGCCAAGGGACTTATCTAGCCAAAAACATTCAGTACTTC
TRBJ2-3	-	TRBV2	-	CASSENPDTQYF	TGTGCCAGCAGTGAAAACCCAGATACGCAGTATTTT
TRBJ2-7	-	TRBV29-1	TRBD1	CSVEGTGGNYEQYF	TGCAGCGTTGAAGGGACAGGGGGGAACTACGAGCAGTACTTC
TRBJ1-2	-	TRBV11-2	-	CASSLDGRYGYTF	TGTGCCAGCAGCTTAGATGGGAGGTATGGCTACACCTTC
TRBJ1-2	-	TRBV25-1	-	CASSEFGRGREAPYGYTF	TGTGCCAGCAGTGAATTTGGAAGAGGTAGGGAGGCCCCCTATGGCTACACCTTC
TRBJ2-7	-	TRBV19	-	CASKGTGEQYF	TGTGCCAGCAAAGGAACGGGCGAGCAGTACTTC
TRBJ1-5	-	TRBV19	TRBD1	CASMDRGLGSNQPQHF	TGTGCCAGTATGGACAGGGGGCTCGGTAGCAATCAGCCCCAGCATTTT
TRBJ2-2	-	TRBV19	-	CASSIVRGSGELFF	TGTGCCAGTAGTATAGTAAGAGGGTCCGGGGAGCTGTTTTTT
TRBJ2-7	-	TRBV29-1	-	CSVVGRDGVDEQYF	TGCAGCGTAGTTGGCCGGGACGGCGTGGACGAGCAGTACTTC
TRBJ1-2	-	TRBV29-1	-	CSVGWASEGYTF	TGCAGCGTGGGATGGGCCTCCGAGGGCTACACCTTC
TRBJ2-1	-	TRBV7-3	TRBD2	CASSLQAGGGYNEQFF	TGTGCCAGCAGCTTACAAGCGGGAGGCGGCTACAATGAGCAGTTCTTC
TRBJ2-7	-	TRBV7-8	TRBD1	CASSLPQGDRVPSPYEQYF	TGTGCCAGCAGCTTACCACAGGGGGACAGGGTCCCTTCTCCTTACGAGCAGTACTTC
TRBJ2-5	-	TRBV18	-	CASSPGRGTQETQYF	TGTGCCAGCTCACCCGGACGCGGGACGCAAGAGACCCAGTACTTC
TRBJ2-7	-	TRBV29-1	TRBD2	CSVEVEREGSYEQYF	TGCAGCGTTGAGGTTGAGCGGGAGGGGTCCTACGAGCAGTACTTC
TRBJ2-2	-	TRBV6-1	-	CASRLRVSSGELFF	TGTGCCAGCAGGTTGCGGGTGTCGTCCGGGGAGCTGTTTTTT
TRBJ2-7	-	TRBV11-2	TRBD1	CASSLDPQGFEQYF	TGTGCCAGCAGCTTGGACCCACAGGGGTTCGAGCAGTACTTC
TRBJ1-2	-	TRBV9	-	CASSVGGVYGYTF	TGTGCCAGCAGCGTAGGAGGGGTCTATGGCTACACCTTC
TRBJ2-7	-	TRBV4-1	TRBD2	CASSLSSGTSGRLDEQYF	TGCGCCAGCAGCTTGAGCTCCGGGACTAGCGGGAGGTTAGATGAGCAGTACTTC
TRBJ1-2	-	TRBV28	-	CASSSVTAWGYTF	TGTGCCAGCAGTTCAGTGACGGCTTGGGGCTACACCTTC
TRBJ2-7	-	TRBV6-1	TRBD2	CASREREYSYEQYF	TGTGCCAGCAGGGAGCGGGAGTACTCCTACGAGCAGTACTTC